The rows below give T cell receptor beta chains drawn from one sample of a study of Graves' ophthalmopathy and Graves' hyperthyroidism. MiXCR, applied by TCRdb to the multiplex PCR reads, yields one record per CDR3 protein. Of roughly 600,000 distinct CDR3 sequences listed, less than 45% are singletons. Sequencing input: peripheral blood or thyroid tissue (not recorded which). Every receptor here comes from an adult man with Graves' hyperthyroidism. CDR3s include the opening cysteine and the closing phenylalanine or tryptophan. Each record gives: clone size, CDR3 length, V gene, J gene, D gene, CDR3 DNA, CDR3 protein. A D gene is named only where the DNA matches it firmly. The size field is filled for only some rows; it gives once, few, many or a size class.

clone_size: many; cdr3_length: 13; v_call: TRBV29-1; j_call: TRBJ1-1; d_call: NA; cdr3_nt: TGCAGCGTTGCTCACGGAAGAAACACTGAAGCTTTCTTT; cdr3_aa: CSVAHGRNTEAFF
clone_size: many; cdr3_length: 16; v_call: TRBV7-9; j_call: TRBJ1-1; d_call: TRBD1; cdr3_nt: TGTGCCAGCAGCTTACCCCAGGGGGAGGCCAACACTGAAGCTTTCTTT; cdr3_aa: CASSLPQGEANTEAFF
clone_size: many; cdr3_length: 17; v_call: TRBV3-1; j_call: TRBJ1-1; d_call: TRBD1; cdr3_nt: TGTGCCAGCAGCCAAGTCCGGAGCGGGACAGGGAACACTGAAGCTTTCTTT; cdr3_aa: CASSQVRSGTGNTEAFF
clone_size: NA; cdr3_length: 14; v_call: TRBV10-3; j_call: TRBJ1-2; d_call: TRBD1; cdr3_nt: TGTACCATCAGTTTAGGGGACAGGGACTATGGCTACACCTTC; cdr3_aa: CTISLGDRDYGYTF
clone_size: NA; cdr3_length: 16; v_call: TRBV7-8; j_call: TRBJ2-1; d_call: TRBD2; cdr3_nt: TGTGCCAGCAGCTTAGCGGGGGGACTAGATTACAATGAGCAGTTCTTC; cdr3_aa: CASSLAGGLDYNEQFF
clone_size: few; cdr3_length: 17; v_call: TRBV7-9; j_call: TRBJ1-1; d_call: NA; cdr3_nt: TGTGCCAGCAGCTTAGCTTGGAGGCAGGAGAAGAACACTGAAGCTTTCTTT; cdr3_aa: CASSLAWRQEKNTEAFF
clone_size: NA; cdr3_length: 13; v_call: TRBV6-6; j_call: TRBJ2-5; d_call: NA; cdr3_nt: TGTGCCAGCACCCCTGCGGGGTCCGAGACCCAGTACTTC; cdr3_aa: CASTPAGSETQYF
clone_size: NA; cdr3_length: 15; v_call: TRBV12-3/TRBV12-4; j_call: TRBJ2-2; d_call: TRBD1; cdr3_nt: TGTGCCAGCAAGCGACAGGGGGCGATACCCGGGGAGCTGTTTTTT; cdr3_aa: CASKRQGAIPGELFF
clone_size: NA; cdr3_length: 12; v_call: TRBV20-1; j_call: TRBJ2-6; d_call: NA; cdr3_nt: TGCAGCTCACCCGTCGGGGCCAACGTCCTGACTTTC; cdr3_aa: CSSPVGANVLTF
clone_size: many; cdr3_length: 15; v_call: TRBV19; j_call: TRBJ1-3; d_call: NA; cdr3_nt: TGTGCCAGTAGTATCCTGACCTTCTCTGGAAACACCATATATTTT; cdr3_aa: CASSILTFSGNTIYF
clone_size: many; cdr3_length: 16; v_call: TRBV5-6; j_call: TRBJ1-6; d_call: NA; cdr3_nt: TGTGCCAGCAGCTCTAGGACCGGGATGGAGAATTCACCCCTCCACTTT; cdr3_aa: CASSSRTGMENSPLHF
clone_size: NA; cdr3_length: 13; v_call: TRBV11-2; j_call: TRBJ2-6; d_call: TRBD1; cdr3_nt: TGTGCCAGCAGCGGGACAGGGACCAACGTCCTGACTTTC; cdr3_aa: CASSGTGTNVLTF
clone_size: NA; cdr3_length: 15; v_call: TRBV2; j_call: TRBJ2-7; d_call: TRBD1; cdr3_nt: TGTGCCAGCAGTTTTTCGGGGGACAGGTTCTACGAGCAGTACTTC; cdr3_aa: CASSFSGDRFYEQYF
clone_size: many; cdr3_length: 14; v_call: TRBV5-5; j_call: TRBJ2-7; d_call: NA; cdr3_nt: TGTGCCAGCAGCTCCGCCCCAGGGAGCTACGAGCAGTACTTC; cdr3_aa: CASSSAPGSYEQYF
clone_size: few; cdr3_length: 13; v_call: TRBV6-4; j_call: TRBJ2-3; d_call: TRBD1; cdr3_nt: TGTGCCAGCAGTGAGGGGACAGGGGATACGCAGTATTTT; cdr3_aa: CASSEGTGDTQYF
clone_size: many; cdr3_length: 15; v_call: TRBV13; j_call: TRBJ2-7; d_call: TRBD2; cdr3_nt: TGTGCCAGCAGCCTCTCAGGGACTAGGATCTACGAGCAGTACTTC; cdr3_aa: CASSLSGTRIYEQYF
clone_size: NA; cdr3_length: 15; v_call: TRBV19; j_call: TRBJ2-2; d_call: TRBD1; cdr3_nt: TGTGCCAGTAGGTTGGGACAGGTGGTCCCCGGGGAGCTGTTTTTT; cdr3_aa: CASRLGQVVPGELFF
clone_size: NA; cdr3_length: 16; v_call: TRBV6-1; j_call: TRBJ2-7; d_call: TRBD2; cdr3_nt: TGTGCCAGCAGTTTAAGTCTAGCGGGAGGGCCATACGAGCAGTACTTC; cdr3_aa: CASSLSLAGGPYEQYF